One sample yielded the 24 T cell receptor beta chains listed below, sequenced in a study of T cells in Graves' hyperthyroidism and ophthalmopathy. TCR beta CDR3 sequences were amplified from RNA transcripts. HTBI primers were employed in a first-round RT-PCR of the TCR CDR3. TCRdb re-called the multiplex PCR reads through MiXCR, storing one row per CDR3 protein. The sample lists over 150,000 distinct CDR3 sequences, about a sixth occurring once. What was sequenced was blood. These receptors came from a woman between 50 and 59 years old with Graves' hyperthyroidism.

This clonotype has ten or more counts. The chain links TRBV2 to TRBJ2-2, with D uncertain. Trimming cost V 3 bases and J 3 bases, with 11 bases left between them. The CDR3 has 15 amino acids. From germline, CDR1 is SNHLY and CDR2 FYNNEI. The CDR3 DNA is TGTGCCAGCAGTGACAGGCTGGACGACACCGGGGAGCTGTTTTTT. Amino acids: CASSDRLDDTGELFF.

This clonotype was seen at least ten times. The V gene is TRBV24-1, the J gene TRBJ1-1; tentative D call: TRBD1 (5 bases). The CDR3 loop spans 12 amino acids. Germline V gives CDR1 KGHDR, CDR2 SFDVKD. V lost 0 bases and J 8 bases, leaving 6 bases between the germline ends. The CDR3 sequence: CATSDLGGEAFF. The DNA of the CDR3 is TGTGCCACCAGTGATTTGGGGGGAGAAGCTTTCTTT.

A remark on this clonotype: A read error is possible here, since a much larger clone lies one base away. This chain links TRBV5-1 with TRBJ2-1; 9 nucleotides align to TRBD1. The CDR3 length is 15 residues. Germline assignment: CDR1 SGHRS and CDR2 YFSETQ. The CDR3 here is CASSFDRGGYNEQSF. CDR3 DNA: TGCGCCAGCAGTTTCGACAGGGGGGGGTACAATGAGCAGTCCTTC.

Many counts were recorded for this clonotype. The chain carries TRBV7-3 and TRBJ1-1; D is unclear. This CDR3 spans 13 amino acids. Germline CDR1 and CDR2: SGHTA and FQGTGA. V lost 4 bases and J lost 0, with 6 bases in between. The CDR3 region has the DNA TGTGCCAGCAGCTATGGCATGAACACTGAAGCTTTCTTT. It codes for CASSYGMNTEAFF.

The table lists this clonotype with many counts. The gene calls are TRBV28 and TRBJ1-6; 8 bases line up with TRBD1. Germline loops: CDR1 MDHEN, CDR2 SYDVKM. This CDR3 comprises 15 residues. V lost 1 base, J lost 6 bases, and 2 bases stayed unmatched. The CDR3 DNA sequence: TGTGCCAGCAGTTTATCAGGGGGCACTAATTCACCCCTCCACTTT. Translated: CASSLSGGTNSPLHF.

In its sample, this clonotype was seen many times. The genes are TRBV19 and TRBJ2-1; D is perhaps TRBD1 (6 bases). Germline V gene lookup returns CDR1 LNHDA and CDR2 SQIVND (reference sequence). V lost 6 bases and J 1 base, leaving 7 bases between the germline ends. The CDR3 length is 13 residues. As DNA, the CDR3 is TGTGCCAGTAGACAGGGATCCTACAATGAGCAGTTCTTC. Translating it yields CASRQGSYNEQFF.

This clonotype was detected only a few times. A much larger clone lies a single base off, so this may be a read error. The chain is built from TRBV6-1 and TRBJ2-1, with D perhaps TRBD2 (6 bases). Germline lookup yields CDR1 MNHNS and CDR2 SASEGT. This CDR3 region has 13 residues. The CDR3: CAGSGDWYNEQFF. The CDR3 DNA follows: TGTGCCGGCAGTGGGGACTGGTACAATGAGCAGTTCTTC.

In this sample, this clonotype turned up a few times. Possible read error: a much larger clone is one base away. The chain links TRBV6-1 to TRBJ2-2; 8 bases match TRBD1. With 11 bases clipped from V and 3 bases from J, the junction kept 11 bases outside the gene matches. Germline V CDR1 and CDR2: MNHNS, SASEGT. The CDR3 has 15 residues. The CDR3 loop is CADRNRGTDTGELFF. The CDR3 nucleotides read TGTGCCGATAGAAACAGGGGGACGGACACCGGGGAGCTGTTTTTT.

This clonotype was seen ten or more times. The V call is TRBV7-2, the J call TRBJ2-2; 11 positions match TRBD2. This CDR3 region has 14 residues. Trimming cost V 7 bases and J 4 bases; bases outside gene matches: 2. Germline V lookup: CDR1 SGHTA, CDR2 FQGNSA. CDR3 in amino acids: CASTLAGGTGELFF. CDR3 nucleotides: TGTGCCAGCACCCTAGCGGGGGGCACCGGGGAGCTGTTTTTT.

This chain links TRBV19 with TRBJ1-5; 9 positions agree with TRBD1. From germline, CDR1 is LNHDA and CDR2 SQIVND (reference sequence). This CDR3 is built from 16 residues. V lost 3 bases and J lost 6; bases outside the gene matches: 9. The CDR3 reads CASSIHSGTGIQPQHF. The CDR3 DNA reads as TGTGCCAGTAGTATCCACTCCGGGACAGGGATTCAGCCCCAGCATTTT.

This clonotype was counted many times. The chain joins TRBV19 to TRBJ2-3; D remains unclear. From germline, CDR1 is LNHDA and CDR2 SQIVND (reference sequence). The CDR3 runs to 13 residues. Trimming removed 5 bases at V and 2 bases at J, with 8 bases between. The CDR3 sequence is CASSLDLTDTQYF. As DNA, the CDR3 is TGTGCCAGTAGTTTGGATCTCACAGATACGCAGTATTTT.

This clonotype was recorded at least ten times. The chain links TRBV29-1 to TRBJ2-3; D might be TRBD1 or TRBD2, each matching 5 bases. CDR3 length: 15 amino acids. V shed 0 bases and J shed 7 bases, with 17 bases lying between them. CDR1 SQVTM and CDR2 ANQGSEA come from the germline V gene. CDR3: CSVEDPTLWGNTQYF. Here the CDR3 DNA reads TGCAGCGTTGAAGACCCGACATTGTGGGGGAATACGCAGTATTTT.

This clonotype was observed at least ten times. V gene TRBV12-3 or TRBV12-4 combines with J gene TRBJ2-7; D possibly uses TRBD1 or TRBD2 (6 bases each). Trimming took off 1 base at V and 7 bases at J, with 8 bases between the two ends. The CDR3 consists of 12 residues. As DNA, the CDR3 is TGTGCCAGCAGTTTAGGGGGGGCTGAGCAGTACTTC. This sequence encodes CASSLGGAEQYF.

To note about this clonotype: The conserved phenylalanine or tryptophan is not found at the CDR3 terminus, so this likely reflects a read error. This rearrangement joins TRBV19 to TRBJ2-7; the match to TRBD1 covers 8 bases. The CDR3 covers 13 residues. Germline V gene data show CDR1 as LNHDA and CDR2 as SQIVND (reference sequence). V dropped 7 bases and J dropped 2; count of bases not matched to a gene: 4. CDR3: CASKRTGTYEQYS. The CDR3 region has the DNA TGTGCCAGTAAGAGGACAGGGACCTACGAGCAGTACTCC.

There are many counts of this clonotype. The rearrangement uses TRBV13 and TRBJ2-7, with D maybe TRBD2 (6 bases). Germline V lookup: CDR1 PRHDT, CDR2 FYEKMQ (reference sequence). This CDR3 contains 13 residues. Trimming took off 5 bases at V and 6 bases at J, with 14 bases between the two ends. CDR3 loop: CASSPDRGGEQYF. The CDR3 DNA reads TGTGCCAGCAGCCCGGACCGGGGAGGCGAGCAGTACTTC.

This clonotype appeared many times. In DNA, the CDR3 is TGCAGTGCCTTCCGGGACAGGCGAGTTTCTGCAACTAATGAAAAACTGTTTTTT. It codes for CSAFRDRRVSATNEKLFF. The V and J genes are TRBV20-1 and TRBJ1-4, with TRBD1 identical over 8 bases. Germline V gene data show CDR1 as DFQATT and CDR2 as SNEGSKA (reference sequence). The length of the CDR3 is 18 residues. V was clipped by 6 bases and J by 0 bases; unmatched bases: 15.

In its sample, this clonotype was seen many times. The genes are TRBV7-9 and TRBJ2-2; TRBD2 is a possible D gene (5 bases). CDR1 and CDR2 (germline): SEHNR, FQNEAQ (reference sequence). CDR3 length: 13 residues. V was pared by 5 bases and J by 7 bases, with 11 bases between. The DNA of the CDR3 is TGTGCCAGCAGCGCGGGCCTTTTCGGGGAGCTGTTTTTT. Translating it yields CASSAGLFGELFF.

This clonotype was seen ten or more times. This chain links TRBV11-2 with TRBJ1-2; D call uncertain. This CDR3 is built from 12 residues. CDR1 SGHAT and CDR2 FQNNGV come from the germline V gene. V was shortened by 1 base and J by 2 bases, with 2 bases between the two germline ends. DNA of the CDR3: TGTGCCAGCAGCTTAGGGAACTATGGCTACACCTTC. It is translated as CASSLGNYGYTF.

This clonotype was counted at least ten times. V usage is TRBV7-9 and J usage is TRBJ2-1; unclear D gene. Germline V gene data show CDR1 as SEHNR and CDR2 as FQNEAQ (reference sequence). V was shortened by 6 bases and J by 2 bases, with 17 bases between the two germline ends. The CDR3 length is 16 residues. CDR3 protein: CASRALGSRPYNEQFF. DNA for the CDR3: TGTGCCAGCAGAGCCCTGGGTAGCAGGCCCTACAATGAGCAGTTCTTC.

This clonotype was picked up many times. The chain uses TRBV5-6 and TRBJ2-5, with 8 bases that match TRBD1. CDR1 and CDR2 from the germline V gene are SGHDT and YYEEEE. The CDR3 covers 15 residues. V lost 0 bases and J lost 4; bases outside the gene matches: 5. The CDR3 region is CASSLGTGMGETQYF. DNA for the CDR3: TGTGCCAGCAGCTTGGGGACAGGGATGGGAGAGACCCAGTACTTC.

This clonotype came up many times. The chain employs TRBV20-1 and TRBJ2-7; possible D gene TRBD2, 5 bases. The CDR3 spans 15 residues. Germline V CDR1 and CDR2: DFQATT, SNEGSKA (reference sequence). Trimming left V 6 bases short and J 3 bases short, with 21 bases between. The CDR3 is CSATGSGPVGYEQYF. The CDR3 nucleotides read TGCAGTGCAACGGGATCAGGCCCCGTCGGCTACGAGCAGTACTTC.

This clonotype was recorded at least ten times. The CDR3 reads CSVEGNEGETQYF. CDR3 coding DNA: TGCAGCGTTGAGGGGAACGAAGGGGAGACCCAGTACTTC. V is TRBV29-1 and J is TRBJ2-5; no firm D call. The CDR3 is made up of 13 amino acids. Trimming took off 3 bases at V and 5 bases at J, with 13 bases between the two ends. Looked up from germline, CDR1 is SQVTM and CDR2 is ANQGSEA.

With respect to this clonotype: At one boundary the junction diverges from the germline segment, which might be a read error. This chain uses TRBV12-3 or TRBV12-4 with TRBJ1-1, with D possibly TRBD1 on 5 matching bases. The CDR3 is made up of 18 amino acids. CDR3: CAGSLGGLTRGGGTEAFF. The DNA for the CDR3 is TGTGCCGGCAGTTTAGGCGGACTGACTAGGGGAGGAGGGACTGAAGCTTTCTTT.

This sequence joins TRBV11-3 and TRBJ2-3, with 7 positions matching TRBD1. The CDR3 runs to 17 residues. J was trimmed by 2 bases and V by 5 bases; bases with no gene match: 13. Germline loops: CDR1 SGHNT, CDR2 YENEEA. DNA of the CDR3: TGTGCCAGCAGCCGCGCCGGGACAGCTTATTACACAGATACGCAGTATTTT. Translating it yields CASSRAGTAYYTDTQYF.